This T cell receptor (beta chain) originates from a study of cytomegalovirus exposure and HLA in healthy donors. Background on the study: The 120 or so validation repertoires matched the roughly 700 first-cohort repertoires in platform, a later analysis reported.

CDR3 length: 20 residues. Losses at the gene ends were 0 bases for V and 2 bases for J; bases not matched to a gene: 12. Sequenced by immunoSEQ multiplex PCR; TCRdb stores in-frame clones only, minus some. Of approximately 170,000 clones detected, 80% to 85% appear once; the ten largest clones hold about 9.4%. This chain links TRBV23-1 with TRBJ2-3; 12 bases are a match to TRBD2. TRBV23-1 falls under the ORF class, with uncertain function. The sample was PBMCs. This receptor was obtained from a man aged 25 to 45 in good health and CMV-seropositive. The CDR3 DNA reads as TGCGCCAGCAGTCAATCTTGGACTAGCGGGAAAGTGATACTCACAGATACGCAGTATTTT. Translated, it gives CASSQSWTSGKVILTDTQYF.